The present entry profiles one TCR beta chain with its context. Its matching antigen is unknown. The germline gives CDR1 SGHRS, CDR2 YFSETQ. V was clipped by 0 bases and J by 7 bases; unmatched bases: 6. The CDR3 spans 15 residues. Sample time point: blood 4 weeks post-SBRT, at nephrectomy. Treatment reported: 15 Gy SBRT to primary tumor, nephrectomy 4 weeks later. Nephrectomy followed 15 Gy stereotactic body radiation by 4 weeks. The data belong to a study of radiation and T cells in renal cell carcinoma. Study results and caveats: Pretreatment tumor biopsies were lacking, so baseline clonotypes are unknown.

Sequencing used immunoSEQ multiplex PCR; TCRdb keeps in-frame clones, though not all of them. The table records fewer than 85,000 clones, about 88% of them present only once. This specimen was blood, taken from a patient whose treatment included radiotherapy and nephrectomy. This clonotype originated in a woman aged 70-85 years with renal cell carcinoma. V is TRBV5-1 and J is TRBJ2-3; 9 nucleotides line up with TRBD1. CDR3 coding DNA: TGCGCCAGCAGCTTGGGGGACAGGGACACTAATACGCAGTATTTT. This gives the protein CASSLGDRDTNTQYF.